A single T cell receptor beta chain is shown here with its context. The clone's antigen remains unknown. No much larger clonotype is one base removed from it; base qualities were not supplied. The data were obtained in a study of T cell responses to AZD1222 COVID-19 vaccine (dated by TCRdb to about 2021). In terms of the full investigation: A total of 233 trial participants underwent TCR sequencing, of whom approximately 200 had received two doses of AZD1222 and some 25 had received two doses of the MenACWY control vaccine. Trial participants were enrolled by age into 18-55, 56-69 and 70-plus year subgroups, with roughly 150, 30 and 60 TCR-sequenced participants respectively.

From the cysteine through the phenylalanine, the CDR3 covers 12 amino acids. Of the read, only the CDR3 DNA is kept; its 36 bases are in frame from base 1. At the junction V is shortened by 5 bases and J by 13 bases, with 15 bases in between. Explained via the paper, the time point label denotes: about 28 days (+/-7) after the second vaccine dose. AZD1222 recipients with second doses at about 4 weeks or about 12 weeks were pooled, because spike-specific TCR depth and breadth did not differ between schedules. Vaccinee samples were obtained from the UK trials COV001 and COV002, which included a single-blind randomized controlled phase 2/3 trial of AZD1222 (ChAdOx1 nCoV-19) in healthy adults. For TCRbeta chain sequencing, PBMC samples from trial participants were taken at day 0 and at day 28 after the second dose. Broader findings and caveats from the paper: The whole spike protein was spanned by vaccine-associated CD4 TCRs, and dominant responses were seen in regions 160-218 and 743-854. Reportedly, close to half of the unique spike-specific TCRs recognized epitopes lying outside the regions that are mutated in the B.1.351 and B.1.1.7 variants. After two AZD1222 doses, spike-specific TCR breadth and depth were significantly higher than at day 0 and than in MenACWY recipients. Conclusions about previously exposed vaccinees are limited, since just a handful of AZD1222 recipients were seropositive for SARS-CoV-2 at baseline. Because no day 14 peak-response samples were available, the repertoires could be characterized only after the peak T cell response. The 56-69-year group was small, and its depth increase did not reach significance, likely because of low power. Participants were mostly white British, with more females than males. The authors suggested clonal diversity may have been underestimated.

The CDR3 regions of human TCRbeta chains were analyzed by immunosequencing. The authors' analysis ran thus. Repertoire TCRs were checked for matches against a reference library of SARS-CoV-2-specific TCRs that had been generated using the MIRA antigen-specificity platform. Breadth was defined as the fraction of unique TCRs that were SARS-CoV-2-associated. Depth was defined as the fraction of total T cells that were SARS-CoV-2-associated. Using the MIRA data, each spike-specific TCR was mapped to the spike region that the TCR reacts to and placed in a CD4 or CD8 class. Log10-transformed breadth and depth values were compared by one-way ANOVA with Sidak's multiple comparisons tests. TCRdb took this table from immuneACCESS and kept in-frame rearrangements with V and J called. Such tables lack part of the clones; where checked against another copy, unresolved V genes explain under half of the gap, and the rest is unexplained. V and J calls plus clone size are reproduced from that table; the DNA served to infer D and trimming. Counted in this sample were about 89,000 clones; 89% of them appeared once. In total, the top ten clones hold just over 5.5% of the sample.

The source of this sequence is an adult who received the AZD1222 COVID-19 vaccine. The sample consisted of peripheral blood, taken 28 days after the second AZD1222 dose. The chain links TRBV12-3 or TRBV12-4 with TRBJ2-1, with the D gene call left open. This receptor has the CDR3 CASSPRLPTQFF. In nucleotide form, the sequence is TGTGCCAGCAGTCCCAGACTCCCTACCCAGTTCTTC.